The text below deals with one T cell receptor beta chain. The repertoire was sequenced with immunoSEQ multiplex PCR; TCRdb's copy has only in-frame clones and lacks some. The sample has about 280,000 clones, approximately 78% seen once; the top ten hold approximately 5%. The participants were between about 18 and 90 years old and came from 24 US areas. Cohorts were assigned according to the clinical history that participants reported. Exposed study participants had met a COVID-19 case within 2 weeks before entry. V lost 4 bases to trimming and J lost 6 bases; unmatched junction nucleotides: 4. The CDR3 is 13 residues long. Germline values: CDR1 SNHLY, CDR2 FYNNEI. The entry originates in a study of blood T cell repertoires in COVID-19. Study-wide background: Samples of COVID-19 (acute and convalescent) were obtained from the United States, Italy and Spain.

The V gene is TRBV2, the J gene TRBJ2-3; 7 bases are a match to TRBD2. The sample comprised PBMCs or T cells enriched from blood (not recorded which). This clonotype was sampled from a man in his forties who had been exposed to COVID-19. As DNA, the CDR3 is TGTGCCAGCAGTGTTCGGGACTACGATACGCAGTATTTT. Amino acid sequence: CASSVRDYDTQYF. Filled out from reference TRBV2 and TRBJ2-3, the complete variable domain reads EPEVTQTPSHQVTQMGQEVILRCVPISNHLYFYWYRQILGQKVEFLVSFYNNEISEKSEIFDDQFSVERPDGSNFTLKIRSTKLEDSAMYFCASSVRDYDTQYFGPGTRLTVL.